Following are 24 T cell receptor beta chains from one sample sequenced in a study of OX40 agonist ivuxolimab in advanced cancers. Sequenced by immunoSEQ multiplex PCR; TCRdb stores in-frame clones only, minus some. The data show fewer than 130,000 clones, approximately 89% seen once. This specimen consisted of CD4+ or CD8+ T cells sorted from blood, obtained in a trial of the OX40 agonist ivuxolimab. These receptors originate from an adult with an advanced solid tumor such as melanoma, head and neck, liver or kidney cancer.

The gene calls are TRBV5-1 and TRBJ2-6, with 7 positions matching TRBD1. Looked up from germline, CDR1 is SGHRS and CDR2 is YFSETQ. CDR3 size: 17 residues. Trimming at V came to 3 bases and at J to 0 bases, leaving 6 bases not matched to a gene. CDR3 sequence: CASSSGTVDSGANVLTF. CDR3 sequence (DNA): TGCGCCAGCAGCTCCGGGACAGTTGACTCTGGGGCCAACGTCCTGACTTTC.

The chain employs TRBV28 and TRBJ1-1, with unresolved D. CDR1 and CDR2 (germline): MDHEN, SYDVKM. There are 14 residues in the CDR3. V lost 6 bases to trimming and J lost 0 bases, with 11 bases between them. The chain's CDR3 is CASRQKLVNTEAFF. CDR3 sequence (DNA): TGTGCCAGCAGGCAGAAACTCGTGAACACTGAAGCTTTCTTT.

The chain combines TRBV6-6 with TRBJ1-4; unclear D gene. The germline CDR1 and CDR2 sequences are MNHNY and SVGAGI (reference sequence). The length of the CDR3 is 12 residues. Trimming took off 7 bases at V and 6 bases at J, with 9 bases between the two ends. CDR3 bases: TGTGCCAGCACCCGGGGAGATGAAAAACTGTTTTTT. Amino acids: CASTRGDEKLFF.

The chain carries TRBV15 and TRBJ2-1; D not resolved. The CDR3 is made up of 16 amino acids. CDR1 and CDR2 (germline): LNHNV, YYDKDF (reference sequence). Trimming shortened V by 3 bases and J by 6 bases, and 18 bases separated the two germline ends. The CDR3 bases are TGTGCCACCAGCAGCCGTCGAGATCGAACCCTCAATGAGCAGTTCTTC. Amino acids: CATSSRRDRTLNEQFF.

The V call is TRBV7-2, the J call TRBJ1-2, with 12 bases matching TRBD1. The germline CDR1 and CDR2 sequences are SGHTA and FQGNSA. After removal of 3 bases from V and 7 bases from J, the junction contained 3 bases not matched to a gene. This CDR3 comprises 14 residues. The CDR3 is CASSLGQGASGYTF. In nucleotides, the CDR3 is TGTGCCAGCAGCTTGGGACAGGGGGCAAGTGGCTACACCTTC. The variable domain in full, with the rest retrieved from reference TRBV7-2 and TRBJ1-2, is GAGVSQSPSNKVTEKGKDVELRCDPISGHTALYWYRQSLGQGLEFLIYFQGNSAPDKSGLPSDRFSAERTGGSVSTLTIQRTQQEDSAVYLCASSLGQGASGYTFGSGTRLTVV.

The chain is built from TRBV18 and TRBJ1-1; the match to TRBD1 covers 8 bases. V dropped 1 base and J dropped 10; count of bases not matched to a gene: 11. Germline assignment: CDR1 KGHSH and CDR2 LQKENI. This CDR3 spans 15 amino acids. The CDR3 sequence: CASSPLTSGGAAAFF. The CDR3, as DNA: TGTGCCAGCTCACCACTAACTTCAGGGGGCGCGGCAGCTTTCTTT.

The chain couples TRBV4-2 to TRBJ2-7; D is perhaps TRBD1 or TRBD2 (5 bases each). Between the trimmed V and J ends, which lost 1 base and 1 base, there was a span of 8 bases. The CDR3 length is 14 residues. Germline CDR1 and CDR2: LGHNA and YNFKEQ. The CDR3 sequence is CASSQGGISYEQYF. In DNA form, the CDR3 reads TGTGCCAGCAGCCAAGGGGGGATTTCCTACGAGCAGTACTTC.

The chain carries TRBV7-2 and TRBJ1-3; possibly TRBD1 for D (5 bases). The V and J ends lost 2 bases and 2 bases respectively, with 7 bases between them. CDR1 is SGHTA and CDR2 is FQGNSA in the germline V gene. CDR3 length equals 14 residues. DNA for the CDR3: TGTGCCAGCAGCTTAAAACAGGCTGGAAACACCATATATTTT. Its protein is CASSLKQAGNTIYF.

The chain has TRBV5-4 and TRBJ1-1; a weak D match, TRBD1 (5 bases). Between the trimmed V and J ends, which lost 4 bases and 4 bases, there was a span of 20 bases. CDR1 and CDR2 (germline): SGHNT, YYREEE (reference sequence). This CDR3 is 16 amino acids long. In nucleotides, the CDR3 is TGTGCCAGCAGCCGGGGTGGGGGAGCGGCCCTCACTGAAGCTTTCTTT. This gives the protein CASSRGGGAALTEAFF. The whole variable domain, filled in from reference TRBV5-4 and TRBJ1-1, reads ETGVTQSPTHLIKTRGQQVTLRCSSQSGHNTVSWYQQALGQGPQFIFQYYREEENGRGNFPPRFSGLQFPNYSSELNVNALELDDSALYLCASSRGGGAALTEAFFGQGTRLTVV.

This chain connects TRBV7-3 to TRBJ2-3; 9 bases match TRBD2. Losses at the gene ends were 1 base for V and 6 bases for J; bases not matched to a gene: 17. The CDR3 covers 19 residues. Germline-derived CDR1 and CDR2 are SGHTA and FQGTGA. CDR3: CASSLKSGGPYKSLDTQYF. In nucleotides, the CDR3 is TGTGCCAGCAGCTTAAAGAGCGGGGGGCCTTATAAGTCATTGGATACGCAGTATTTT.

This chain connects TRBV7-2 to TRBJ1-2; D is undetermined. The CDR3 sequence is 13 residues long. Germline V gene sequence: CDR1 SGHTA, CDR2 FQGNSA. V was clipped by 1 base and J by 4 bases, with 7 bases between them. CDR3 coding DNA: TGTGCCAGCAGCTTAGGGAGTACCTATGGCTACACCTTC. Its translation: CASSLGSTYGYTF.

J is TRBJ2-3 and V is TRBV10-3, with 14 bases lining up with TRBD2. Germline V gene data show CDR1 as ENHRY and CDR2 as SYGVKD. The CDR3 has 15 amino acids. V lost 6 bases and J lost 4; bases outside the gene matches: 3. The CDR3, as DNA: TGTGCCATCAGCCCGACTAGCGGGGGGGCAGATACGCAGTATTTT. Its translation is CAISPTSGGADTQYF.

The chain couples TRBV5-1 to TRBJ1-3, with D possibly TRBD1 on 5 matching bases. Trimming cost V 4 bases and J 0 bases, with 11 bases left between them. Germline V gives CDR1 SGHRS, CDR2 YFSETQ. The CDR3 loop spans 15 amino acids. The CDR3 DNA reads TGCGCCAGCAGCATTGACAGCACCTCTGGAAACACCATATATTTT. Translated, it gives CASSIDSTSGNTIYF.

This sequence joins TRBV6-6 and TRBJ1-2; TRBD1 matches 8 bases. CDR3 size: 15 residues. Germline V gene sequence: CDR1 MNHNY, CDR2 SVGAGI (reference sequence). The V segment lost 0 bases and the J segment 2 bases; nucleotides outside the gene matches: 2. CDR3 loop: CASSYSQGANYGYTF. The CDR3 bases are TGTGCCAGCAGTTACTCTCAGGGGGCGAACTATGGCTACACCTTC.

In DNA form, the CDR3 reads TGTGCCAGCAGTATTTCCGGCGGCAATCAGCCCCAGCATTTT. Its protein product is CASSISGGNQPQHF. V and J are TRBV6-4 and TRBJ1-5; D is uncertain. The V gene lost 5 bases and the J gene lost 2 bases, with 10 bases spanning the gap. CDR1 and CDR2 (germline): MRHNA, SNTAGT. The CDR3 totals 14 residues.

This clone showed up just once. The genes are TRBV6-1 and TRBJ2-7; 7 positions match TRBD1. V lost 6 bases and J lost 3; bases outside the gene matches: 11. Germline V gene sequence: CDR1 MNHNS, CDR2 SASEGT. CDR3 length: 15 residues. DNA for the CDR3: TGTGCCAGCAGAGAAAGACAGGGACCATACTACGAGCAGTACTTC. It yields the protein CASRERQGPYYEQYF.

The chain has TRBV6-4 and TRBJ1-3; the D gene is possibly TRBD1 (6 bases). Trimming cost V 7 bases and J 0 bases, with 19 bases left between them. CDR1 MRHNA and CDR2 SNTAGT come from the germline V gene. The CDR3 is made up of 17 amino acids. The CDR3 loop reads CASTTPGHGNSGNTIYF. DNA of the CDR3: TGTGCCAGCACTACGCCGGGACACGGGAACTCTGGAAACACCATATATTTT.

The rearrangement links TRBV13 to TRBJ2-7; D perhaps matches TRBD2 (5 bases). Germline CDR1 reads PRHDT; CDR2 reads FYEKMQ (reference sequence). The CDR3 length is 14 residues. The V gene lost 0 bases and the J gene lost 9 bases, with 15 bases spanning the gap. The CDR3 protein is CASSLGHSGSGQYF. Here the CDR3 DNA reads TGTGCCAGCAGCTTAGGTCATTCGGGGAGCGGGCAGTACTTC.

This clone was counted once. V gene TRBV28 combines with J gene TRBJ1-5; 8 nucleotides align to TRBD1. J lost 0 bases, V lost 5 bases, and 6 bases had no gene match. Germline lookup yields CDR1 MDHEN and CDR2 SYDVKM. This CDR3 region has 16 residues. The CDR3 loop is CASSTLGQGSNQPQHF. The CDR3 DNA reads TGTGCCAGCAGTACCCTAGGACAGGGTAGCAATCAGCCCCAGCATTTT.

As DNA, the CDR3 is TGTGCCAGCAGCTTTTTGCAGGGGGTTTACGAGCAGTACTTC. It specifies CASSFLQGVYEQYF. The chain couples TRBV7-2 to TRBJ2-7; 7 bases are shared with TRBD1. Trimming cost V 3 bases and J 4 bases; bases outside gene matches: 6. CDR1 is SGHTA and CDR2 is FQGNSA in the germline V gene. This CDR3 is built from 14 residues.

The chain joins TRBV7-2 to TRBJ1-1; 8 bases fit TRBD1. The CDR3 is 16 residues long. After removal of 7 bases from V and 6 bases from J, the junction contained 16 bases not matched to a gene. Per germline, CDR1 SGHTA and CDR2 FQGNSA. The CDR3 here is CASTRTGAQGAAEAFF. CDR3 nucleotide sequence: TGTGCCAGCACCCGAACAGGGGCTCAGGGGGCGGCTGAAGCTTTCTTT.

The rearrangement joins TRBV6-4 to TRBJ1-1; D is unclear. V lost 3 bases, J lost 0 bases, and 11 bases lay in between. Per the germline V gene, CDR1 is MRHNA and CDR2 is SNTAGT. The CDR3 runs 15 residues. The CDR3 nucleotides are TGTGCCAGCAGTGAAGAGGGAGGGCTGAACACTGAAGCTTTCTTT. Protein sequence: CASSEEGGLNTEAFF.

The genes are TRBV7-2 and TRBJ1-6, with D tentatively TRBD1 (6 bases). The germline V and J ends were trimmed by 2 bases and 8 bases, with 16 bases remaining between them. Per the germline V gene, CDR1 is SGHTA and CDR2 is FQGNSA. The CDR3 contains 16 residues. The CDR3 coding sequence is TGTGCCAGCAGCTTAAGAGGGGGAGGGGGTGATTCACCCCTCCACTTT. Amino acid sequence: CASSLRGGGGDSPLHF.

This chain joins TRBV7-8 and TRBJ2-7; 9 bases align to TRBD1. The CDR3 is made up of 16 amino acids. J gave up 3 bases and V 0 bases, and 6 bases lay outside the gene matches. Per germline, CDR1 SGHVS and CDR2 FQNEAQ. CDR3 bases: TGTGCCAGCAGCTTAGCGCACGGACAGGGGATCTACGAGCAGTACTTC. Its translation is CASSLAHGQGIYEQYF. The full variable domain, rest sourced from reference TRBV7-8 and TRBJ2-7, is GAGVSQSPRYKVAKRGQDVALRCDPISGHVSLFWYQQALGQGPEFLTYFQNEAQLDKSGLPSDRFFAERPEGSVSTLKIQRTQQEDSAVYLCASSLAHGQGIYEQYFGPGTRLTVT.